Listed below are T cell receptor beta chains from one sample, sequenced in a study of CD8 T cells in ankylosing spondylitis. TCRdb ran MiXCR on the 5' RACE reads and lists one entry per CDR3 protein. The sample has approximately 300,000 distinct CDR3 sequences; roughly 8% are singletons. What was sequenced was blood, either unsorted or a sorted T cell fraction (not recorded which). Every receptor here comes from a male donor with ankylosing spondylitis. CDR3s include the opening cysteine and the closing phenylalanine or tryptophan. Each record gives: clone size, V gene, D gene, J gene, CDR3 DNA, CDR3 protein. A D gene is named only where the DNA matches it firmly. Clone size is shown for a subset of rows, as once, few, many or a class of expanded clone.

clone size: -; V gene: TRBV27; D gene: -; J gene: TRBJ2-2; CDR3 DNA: TGTGCCAGCAGTTTCCCAGACACCGGGGAGCTGTTTTTT; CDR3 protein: CASSFPDTGELFF
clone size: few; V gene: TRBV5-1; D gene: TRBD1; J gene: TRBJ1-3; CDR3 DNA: TGCGCCAGCAGCTTGGCCCCGGGACAGAGCTCTGGAAACACCATATATTTT; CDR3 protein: CASSLAPGQSSGNTIYF
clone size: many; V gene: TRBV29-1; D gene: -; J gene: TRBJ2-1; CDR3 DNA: TGCAGCGTTGTAGGGCAAACCGGACTGCCCGCCGGCTACAATGAGCAGTTCTTC; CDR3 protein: CSVVGQTGLPAGYNEQFF
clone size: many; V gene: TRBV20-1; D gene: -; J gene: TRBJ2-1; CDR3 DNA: TGCAGTGCTAGGTCGGGGGAAAGCTCCTACAATGAGCAGTTCTTC; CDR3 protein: CSARSGESSYNEQFF
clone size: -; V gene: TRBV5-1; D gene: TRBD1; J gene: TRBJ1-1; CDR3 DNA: TGCGCCAGCAGCCACAGGGGGCCCACTGAAGCTTTCTTT; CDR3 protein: CASSHRGPTEAFF
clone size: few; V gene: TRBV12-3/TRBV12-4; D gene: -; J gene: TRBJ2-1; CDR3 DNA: TGTGCCAGCACTCCAGCGCTTTCCTCCAATGAGCAGTTCTTC; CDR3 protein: CASTPALSSNEQFF
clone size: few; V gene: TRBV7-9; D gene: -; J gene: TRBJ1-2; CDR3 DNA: TGTGCCAGCAGACCGGACCCGGTCGGCTACACCTTC; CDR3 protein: CASRPDPVGYTF
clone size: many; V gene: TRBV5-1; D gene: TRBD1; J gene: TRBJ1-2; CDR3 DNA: TGCGCCAGCAGCCACCCAGACAGGGGAAACTATGGCTACACCTTC; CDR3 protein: CASSHPDRGNYGYTF
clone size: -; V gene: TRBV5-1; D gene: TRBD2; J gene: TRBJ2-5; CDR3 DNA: TGCGCCAGCAGCCGAAGTGGACTAGCGGGAGGATTTGGGACCCAGTACTTC; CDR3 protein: CASSRSGLAGGFGTQYF
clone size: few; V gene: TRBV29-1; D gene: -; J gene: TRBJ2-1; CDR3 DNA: TGCAGCGTTGAATGGGTCTCCTACAATGAGCAGTTCTTC; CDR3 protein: CSVEWVSYNEQFF
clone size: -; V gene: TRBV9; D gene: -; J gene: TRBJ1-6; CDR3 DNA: TGTGCCAGCAGCCCCGGGGGGACCCTCCACTTT; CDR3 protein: CASSPGGTLHF
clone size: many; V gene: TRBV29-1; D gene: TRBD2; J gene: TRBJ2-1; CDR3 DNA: TGCAGCGTCCAAGGGAGGGGAGGGACCTACAATGAGCAGTTCTTC; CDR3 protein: CSVQGRGGTYNEQFF
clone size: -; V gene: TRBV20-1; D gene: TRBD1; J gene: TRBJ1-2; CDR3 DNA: TGCAGTGCCATTCCCAGACAGGGGAACTATGGCTACACCTTC; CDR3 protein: CSAIPRQGNYGYTF
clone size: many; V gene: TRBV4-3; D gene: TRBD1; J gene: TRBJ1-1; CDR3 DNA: TGCGCCAGCAGCCAACCAGGGGGCAATGAAGCTTTCTTT; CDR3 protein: CASSQPGGNEAFF
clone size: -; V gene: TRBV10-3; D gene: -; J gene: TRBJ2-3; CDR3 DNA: TGTGCCACCCGAAAGGGAGCCCAAGATACGCAGTATTTT; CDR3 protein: CATRKGAQDTQYF
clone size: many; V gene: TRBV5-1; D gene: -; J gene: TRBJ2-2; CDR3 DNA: TGCGCCAGCAGCCCCTTCCCCATAGACACCGGGGAGCTGTTTTTT; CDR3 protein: CASSPFPIDTGELFF
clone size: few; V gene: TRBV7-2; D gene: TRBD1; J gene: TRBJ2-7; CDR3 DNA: TGTGCCAGCAGCCTCCCGGGACAGCCATGGGAGCAGTACTTC; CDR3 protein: CASSLPGQPWEQYF
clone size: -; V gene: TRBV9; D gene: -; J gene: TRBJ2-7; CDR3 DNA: TGTGCCAGCAGCGCTGGGGACAACTACGAGCAGTACTTC; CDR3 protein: CASSAGDNYEQYF
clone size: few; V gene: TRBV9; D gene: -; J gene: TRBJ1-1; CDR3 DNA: TGTGCCAGCAGCACTACGGGAGGAGGGACTGAAGCTTTCTTT; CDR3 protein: CASSTTGGGTEAFF
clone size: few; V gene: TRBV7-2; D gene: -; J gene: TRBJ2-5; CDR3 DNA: TGTGCCAGCAGCTTAGAGGCTCGGAACAAGGGGGGTTCCCAGTACTTC; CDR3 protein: CASSLEARNKGGSQYF
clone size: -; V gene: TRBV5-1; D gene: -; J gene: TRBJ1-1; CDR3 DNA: TGCGCCAGCAGCCCCGGGGGCCGGAGGAGAACTGAAGCTTTCTTT; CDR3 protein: CASSPGGRRRTEAFF
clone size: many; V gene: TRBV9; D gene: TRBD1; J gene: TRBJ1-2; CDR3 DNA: TGTGCCAGCAGCCCGGGGGCGACAGGGAGGTCAAACTATGGCTACACCTTC; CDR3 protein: CASSPGATGRSNYGYTF
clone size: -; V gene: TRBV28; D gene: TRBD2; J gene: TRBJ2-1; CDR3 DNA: TGTGCCAGCAGTCTTCCCGGGACTAGCGGGAGACGGCAGTTCTTC; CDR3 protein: CASSLPGTSGRRQFF
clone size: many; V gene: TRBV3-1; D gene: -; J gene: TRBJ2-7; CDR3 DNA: TGTGCCAGCAGCCAAGAACCGAGCTCCTACGAGCAGTACTTC; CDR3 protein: CASSQEPSSYEQYF
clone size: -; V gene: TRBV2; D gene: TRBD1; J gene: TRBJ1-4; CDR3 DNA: TGTGCCAGCAAATCGATCGACAGGGAGGGCGAAAAACTGTTTTTT; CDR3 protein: CASKSIDREGEKLFF
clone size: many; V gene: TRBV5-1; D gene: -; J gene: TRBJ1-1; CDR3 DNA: TGCGCCAGCCGGTCCCAGGCTTCGAACACTGAAGCTTTCTTT; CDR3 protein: CASRSQASNTEAFF
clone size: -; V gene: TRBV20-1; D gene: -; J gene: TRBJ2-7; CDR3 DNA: TGCAGTGCTAGAGTGCCGAGGACAGTTGCCTACGAGCAGTACTTC; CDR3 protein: CSARVPRTVAYEQYF
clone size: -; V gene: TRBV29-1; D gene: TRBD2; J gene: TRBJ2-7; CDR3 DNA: TGCAGCGTTGAAGGGGCTAGCGGCCGCTACGAGCAGTACTTC; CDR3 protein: CSVEGASGRYEQYF
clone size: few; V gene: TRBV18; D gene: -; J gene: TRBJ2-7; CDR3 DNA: TGTGCCAGCTCACCAGGGCCCCCGGCCTACGAGCAGTACTTC; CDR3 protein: CASSPGPPAYEQYF
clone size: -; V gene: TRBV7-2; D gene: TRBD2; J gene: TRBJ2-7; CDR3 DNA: TGTGCCAGCAGCTCCAGGACTAGCGGGAGGATTTACGAGCAGTACTTC; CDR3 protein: CASSSRTSGRIYEQYF
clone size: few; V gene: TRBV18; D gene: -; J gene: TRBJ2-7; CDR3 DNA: TGTGCCAGCTCGGCGACAGGTACGGCCTACGAGCAGTACTTC; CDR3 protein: CASSATGTAYEQYF
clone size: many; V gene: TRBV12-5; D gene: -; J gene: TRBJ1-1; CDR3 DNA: TGTGCTAGTGGTTTGATGGGGAACACTGAAGCTTTCTTT; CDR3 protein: CASGLMGNTEAFF
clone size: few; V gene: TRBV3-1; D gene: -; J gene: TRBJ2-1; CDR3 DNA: TGTGCCAGCAGCCAGGGAGATGAAGTCAATGAGCAGTTCTTC; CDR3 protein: CASSQGDEVNEQFF
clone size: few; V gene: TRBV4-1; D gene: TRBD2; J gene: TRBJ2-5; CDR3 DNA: TGCGCCAGCAGCCAAGAGGGACTAGCGGGAGCGGGGGAGACCCAGTACTTC; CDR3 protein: CASSQEGLAGAGETQYF
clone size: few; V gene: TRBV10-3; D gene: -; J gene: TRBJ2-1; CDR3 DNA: TGTGCCATCAGTTTAGCGGAGACTAACAATGAGCAGTTCTTC; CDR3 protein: CAISLAETNNEQFF
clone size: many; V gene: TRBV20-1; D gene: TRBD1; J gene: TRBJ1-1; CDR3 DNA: TGCAGTGCTGGAGGACAGGGGGCGATGGTCACTGAAGCTTTCTTT; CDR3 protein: CSAGGQGAMVTEAFF
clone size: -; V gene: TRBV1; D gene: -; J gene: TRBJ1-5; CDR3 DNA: TGCACCAGCAGCCCGAGCATGCGGGAAGAAGAACAGCCCCAGCATTTT; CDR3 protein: CTSSPSMREEEQPQHF
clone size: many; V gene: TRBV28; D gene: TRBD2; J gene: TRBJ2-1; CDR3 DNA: TGTGCCAGCAGTCAACCTAGCGGGATTAAAAATGAGCAGTTCTTC; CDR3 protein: CASSQPSGIKNEQFF
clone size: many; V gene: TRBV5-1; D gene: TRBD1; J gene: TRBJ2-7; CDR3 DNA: TGCGCCAGCAGCCTCGTGACAGGGTTATCTTATGATGAGCAGTACTTC; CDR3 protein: CASSLVTGLSYDEQYF
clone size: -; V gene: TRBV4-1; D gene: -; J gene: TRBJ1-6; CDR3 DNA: TGCGCCAGCAGCCAAGAGGGGATCTTGGAAGGCTATTCACCCCTCCACTTT; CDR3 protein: CASSQEGILEGYSPLHF